This TCR beta chain stems from a study of blood T cells in healthy people across ages. Together with a sample-barcoded 5' primer, a J-beta primer mix was included in a second PCR lasting roughly 6 to 12 cycles. MiXCR, run by TCRdb on the 5' RACE reads, gives a single entry per CDR3 protein. In the table there are 700,000 or so distinct CDR3 sequences, 22% of which are singletons. V lost 4 bases and J lost 2; bases outside the gene matches: 2. Germline V gene sequence: CDR1 SGHNT, CDR2 YENEEA. CDR3 length: 14 amino acids. The study's findings and limits: Shifts in expanded clonotypes may have been confounded by donor CMV status, which was unknown. Using unsorted PBMCs precluded a conclusive naive versus antigen-experienced comparison. Versus aged donors, long-lived donors had higher diversity and more naive CD4+ cells.

Notes on this clonotype: Its cognate antigen is unknown.

Sample: blood. This clonotype originated in a man between 65 and 85 years old in good health. V is TRBV11-3 and J is TRBJ2-3, with TRBD2 matching over 8 bases. The CDR3 DNA sequence: TGTGCCAGCAGCTCTAGCGGGCACACAGATACGCAGTATTTT. Translating it yields CASSSSGHTDTQYF.